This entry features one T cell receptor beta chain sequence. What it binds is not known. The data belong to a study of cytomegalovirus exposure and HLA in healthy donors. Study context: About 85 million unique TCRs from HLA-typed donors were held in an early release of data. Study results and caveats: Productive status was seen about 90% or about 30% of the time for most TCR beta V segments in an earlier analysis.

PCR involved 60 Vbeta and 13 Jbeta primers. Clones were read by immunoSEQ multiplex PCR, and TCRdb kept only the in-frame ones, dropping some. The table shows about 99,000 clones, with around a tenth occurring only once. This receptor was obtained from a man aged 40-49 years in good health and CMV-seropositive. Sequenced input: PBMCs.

In DNA, the CDR3 is TGTGCCAGTAGTGCAGGGGGGGGCTACACCTTC. The encoded protein is CASSAGGGYTF. This chain links TRBV19 with TRBJ1-2; 7 nucleotides line up with TRBD1. CDR3 length equals 11 residues. The V gene end was trimmed by 5 bases and the J gene end by 8 bases; junction bases not matched to a gene: 2. Germline V gene lookup returns CDR1 LNHDA and CDR2 SQIVND (reference sequence).